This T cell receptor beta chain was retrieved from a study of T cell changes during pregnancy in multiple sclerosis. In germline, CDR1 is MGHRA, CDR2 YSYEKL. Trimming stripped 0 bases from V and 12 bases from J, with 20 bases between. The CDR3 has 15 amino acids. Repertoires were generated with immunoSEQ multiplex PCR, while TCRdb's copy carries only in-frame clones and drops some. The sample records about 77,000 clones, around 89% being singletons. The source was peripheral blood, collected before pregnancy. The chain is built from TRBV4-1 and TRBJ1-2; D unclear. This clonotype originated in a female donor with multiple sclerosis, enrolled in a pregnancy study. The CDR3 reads CASSQERSLRPGNTF. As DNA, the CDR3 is TGCGCCAGCAGCCAAGAGCGCTCCTTACGTCCCGGGAACACCTTC.